A single sample gave rise to the 15 T cell receptor beta chains below, sequenced in a study of shared clonotypes between healthy human individuals (TCRdb year 2020). The library was generated by the immunoSEQ multiplex PCR assay. TCRdb holds this immuneACCESS table with in-frame rearrangements only. Some clones are missing; in checked studies, unresolved V genes explain under half, and the rest has no known cause. In this sample the table shows about 1 million clones, 78% of which occur a single time. The top ten hold approximately 0.5% of the sample. Sequencing was done on a sample of memory CD4+ T cells from PBMCs. The sample's cell subset or site label, decoded: CD45RA-negative fraction. The receptor source for this set is a man between 18 and 29 years old in good health. Some clones in this sample may be carry-over from other donors' samples.

This rearrangement joins TRBV9 to TRBJ1-5; possible D gene TRBD1, 5 bases. The ends were cut back, 3 bases at V and 0 bases at J, with 10 bases in the middle. The CDR3 has 15 amino acids. The germline gives CDR1 SGDLS, CDR2 YYNGEE. The CDR3 sequence: CASSGDGYSNQPQHF. CDR3 sequence (DNA): TGTGCCAGCAGCGGGGACGGGTATAGCAATCAGCCCCAGCATTTT.

The gene calls are TRBV2 and TRBJ1-4; D not certain. V was shortened by 4 bases and J by 8 bases, with 11 bases between the two germline ends. From germline, CDR1 is SNHLY and CDR2 FYNNEI. The CDR3 runs to 13 residues. The CDR3 protein is CASSGTAREKLFF. DNA of the CDR3: TGTGCCAGCAGTGGGACGGCGCGGGAAAAACTGTTTTTT. The full variable domain, rest sourced from reference TRBV2 and TRBJ1-4, is EPEVTQTPSHQVTQMGQEVILRCVPISNHLYFYWYRQILGQKVEFLVSFYNNEISEKSEIFDDQFSVERPDGSNFTLKIRSTKLEDSAMYFCASSGTAREKLFFGSGTQLSVL.

The chain uses TRBV27 and TRBJ2-7; a weak D match, TRBD1 (5 bases). V dropped 0 bases and J dropped 2 bases, with 14 bases sitting between them. The CDR3 has 16 amino acids. Germline assignment: CDR1 MNHEY and CDR2 SMNVEV (reference sequence). Here the CDR3 DNA reads TGTGCCAGCAGTTTATCGACAGCAACGCCAACCTACGAGCAGTACTTC. It translates to CASSLSTATPTYEQYF.

The rearrangement links TRBV20-1 to TRBJ2-7, with no clear D. Between the trimmed V and J ends, which lost 6 bases and 5 bases, there was a span of 11 bases. The germline CDR1 and CDR2 sequences are DFQATT and SNEGSKA (reference sequence). The CDR3 covers 11 residues. The DNA for the CDR3 is TGCAGTGCCCTCACTAAGAACGAGCAGTACTTC. It is translated as CSALTKNEQYF.

This rearrangement joins TRBV30 to TRBJ1-4, with a possible D match to TRBD1 (5 bases). The CDR3 extends over 15 amino acids. V was cut by 0 bases and J by 4 bases, with 12 bases left in between. Germline V gives CDR1 GTSNPN, CDR2 SVGIG (reference sequence). CDR3 nucleotides: TGTGCCTGGAGTGTCCCGGGACGGATTAATGAAAAACTGTTTTTT. The encoded protein is CAWSVPGRINEKLFF.

In its sample, this clone was seen a few times. The V gene is TRBV4-1, the J gene TRBJ2-2; D call uncertain. Germline lookup yields CDR1 MGHRA and CDR2 YSYEKL. The CDR3 totals 17 residues. The ends were cut back, 0 bases at V and 4 bases at J, with 15 bases in the middle. The CDR3 bases are TGCGCCAGCAGCCAAGAGGTTCGGGTCGGGTTCACCGGGGAGCTGTTTTTT. Translating it yields CASSQEVRVGFTGELFF.

The chain couples TRBV10-3 to TRBJ2-3, with D tentatively TRBD2 (6 bases). Germline CDR1 reads ENHRY; CDR2 reads SYGVKD. CDR3 length: 15 residues. V was cut by 0 bases and J by 2 bases, with 9 bases left in between. This CDR3 reads CAISESSDYTDTQYF. The CDR3 DNA sequence: TGTGCCATCAGTGAGTCTTCGGACTACACAGATACGCAGTATTTT.

This clone was found once. This chain uses TRBV7-2 with TRBJ2-5; TRBD2 is a possible D gene (5 bases). The CDR3 consists of 14 residues. Trimming cost V 5 bases and J 0 bases, with 10 bases left between them. Germline values: CDR1 SGHTA, CDR2 FQGNSA. The CDR3 loop is CASSAGMYQETQYF. The CDR3 DNA sequence: TGTGCCAGCAGCGCCGGGATGTACCAAGAGACCCAGTACTTC.

CDR3 coding DNA: TGTGCCAGTAGTATAGAAGGGACAGTGACGCAGTATTTT. Amino acids: CASSIEGTVTQYF. The chain uses TRBV19 and TRBJ2-3, with 7 bases matching TRBD1. The CDR3 is 13 residues long. V gave up 0 bases and J gave up 9 bases; unmatched junction bases: 3. Germline values: CDR1 LNHDA, CDR2 SQIVND (reference sequence). Supplemented by reference TRBV19 and TRBJ2-3, the full variable domain reads DGGITQSPKYLFRKEGQNVTLSCEQNLNHDAMYWYRQDPGQGLRLIYYSQIVNDFQKGDIAEGYSVSREKKESFPLTVTSAQKNPTAFYLCASSIEGTVTQYFGPGTRLTVL.

The chain links TRBV2 to TRBJ1-2; 8 nucleotides match TRBD1. The trim removed 6 bases at V and 8 bases at J, leaving 8 bases unmatched. Germline V gene data show CDR1 as SNHLY and CDR2 as FYNNEI. This CDR3 is 13 amino acids long. DNA for the CDR3: TGTGCCAGCAGCGAGGACAGGGCGATAGGCTACACCTTC. Translation gives CASSEDRAIGYTF. The full variable domain, with the rest looked up from reference TRBV2 and TRBJ1-2, is EPEVTQTPSHQVTQMGQEVILRCVPISNHLYFYWYRQILGQKVEFLVSFYNNEISEKSEIFDDQFSVERPDGSNFTLKIRSTKLEDSAMYFCASSEDRAIGYTFGSGTRLTVV.

This rearrangement joins TRBV7-6 to TRBJ2-3; D uncertain. This CDR3 is 14 amino acids long. Germline assignment: CDR1 SGHVS and CDR2 FNYEAQ. V shed 4 bases and J shed 4 bases, with 12 bases lying between them. CDR3 region: CASSYGPPPDTQYF. DNA of the CDR3: TGTGCCAGCAGCTACGGACCCCCCCCAGATACGCAGTATTTT.

This clone has a single count. The rearrangement joins TRBV5-6 to TRBJ2-1; 9 bases line up with TRBD1. The junction had 5 bases not matched to a gene; V was cut back by 4 bases and J by 3 bases. There are 15 residues in the CDR3. Germline V gene data show CDR1 as SGHDT and CDR2 as YYEEEE. DNA for the CDR3: TGTGCCAGCAGCCCAGGGGACAGGGACTACAATGAGCAGTTCTTC. Its protein product is CASSPGDRDYNEQFF.

This chain connects TRBV29-1 to TRBJ2-5; TRBD1 might be the D (6 bases). The CDR3 length is 16 residues. Between the trimmed V and J ends, which lost 4 bases and 4 bases, there was a span of 22 bases. Germline V gene lookup returns CDR1 SQVTM and CDR2 ANQGSEA. The CDR3 sequence is CSVGVPGQTMAETQYF. As DNA, the CDR3 is TGCAGCGTTGGGGTCCCGGGACAAACTATGGCAGAGACCCAGTACTTC.

The sample holds one count of this clone. This chain connects TRBV28 to TRBJ1-5; no firm D call. The CDR3 sequence is 12 residues long. Trimming cost V 5 bases and J 9 bases, with 11 bases left between them. Germline values: CDR1 MDHEN, CDR2 SYDVKM. The DNA of the CDR3 is TGTGCCAGCAGTGCCGGGGTGAGGCCCCAGCATTTT. Translation: CASSAGVRPQHF. The full variable domain, rest sourced from reference TRBV28 and TRBJ1-5, is DVKVTQSSRYLVKRTGEKVFLECVQDMDHENMFWYRQDPGLGLRLIYFSYDVKMKEKGDIPEGYSVSREKKERFSLILESASTNQTSMYLCASSAGVRPQHFGDGTRLSIL.

This clone was detected only once. The rearrangement uses TRBV23-1 and TRBJ1-5, with unresolved D. TRBV23-1 is an ORF for which the function is uncertain. Trimming cost V 4 bases and J 2 bases, with 24 bases left between them. The CDR3 has 19 amino acids. This chain's CDR3 is CASSRSIGGTERGNQPQHF. CDR3 sequence (DNA): TGCGCCAGCAGTCGTTCAATCGGTGGTACAGAGAGGGGCAATCAGCCCCAGCATTTT.